This passage covers 7 T cell receptor beta chains from one sample sequenced in a study of CD8 T cells in ankylosing spondylitis. One entry per CDR3 protein, called by TCRdb with MiXCR from the 5' RACE reads. The top ten clones hold roughly 28% of a sample with 150,000 to 200,000 distinct CDR3 sequences, 9.5% to 13% of them seen once. Sequencing used blood, either unsorted or a sorted T cell fraction (not recorded which). The receptors originated from a male donor with ankylosing spondylitis or in good health (not recorded which).

This rearrangement joins TRBV6-1 to TRBJ1-1; 9 bases fit TRBD1. CDR3 size: 17 residues. The germline CDR1 and CDR2 sequences are MNHNS and SASEGT. Germline trimming cut 5 bases from V and 0 bases from J; bases unmatched to any gene: 10. The CDR3 region is CASSRQGGTVMNTEAFF. The DNA of the CDR3 is TGTGCCAGCAGTCGACAGGGGGGGACCGTAATGAACACTGAAGCTTTCTTT.

This clonotype has at least ten counts. The gene calls are TRBV29-1 and TRBJ2-1; D is possibly TRBD2 (5 bases). The CDR3 runs 15 residues. The germline V and J ends were trimmed by 4 bases and 0 bases, with 13 bases remaining between them. In germline, CDR1 is SQVTM, CDR2 ANQGSEA. This CDR3 is CSVGGASSSYNEQFF. The CDR3 coding sequence is TGCAGCGTTGGGGGAGCGTCTAGCTCCTACAATGAGCAGTTCTTC.

This clonotype was counted between two and nine times. The CDR3 DNA reads as TGTGCCAGCAGCCTTACACTAGCGGGGGGGCCACGTGAGCAGTTCTTC. It yields the protein CASSLTLAGGPREQFF. The chain couples TRBV7-9 to TRBJ2-1, with 13 bases matching TRBD2. In germline, CDR1 is SEHNR, CDR2 FQNEAQ (reference sequence). J was trimmed by 9 bases and V by 5 bases; bases with no gene match: 10. The CDR3 contains 16 residues.

This sequence joins TRBV27 and TRBJ2-7; maybe TRBD1 (7 bases). The CDR3 covers 15 residues. Germline CDR1 reads MNHEY; CDR2 reads SMNVEV (reference sequence). V was pared by 3 bases and J by 6 bases, with 18 bases between. The CDR3 bases are TGTGCCAGCAGTTTTTACACAGGGGAGGTTGGCGAGCAGTACTTC. Encoded protein: CASSFYTGEVGEQYF.

The chain is built from TRBV29-1 and TRBJ1-1; D ambiguous. The CDR3 runs 16 residues. Per germline, CDR1 SQVTM and CDR2 ANQGSEA. Trimming cost V 1 base and J 1 base, with 16 bases left between them. CDR3 protein: CSVEGDSVLKNTEAFF. CDR3 coding DNA: TGCAGCGTTGAAGGAGACTCCGTCTTAAAGAACACTGAAGCTTTCTTT.

The chain has TRBV5-1 and TRBJ1-4, with 12 bases identical to TRBD1. V lost 4 bases to trimming and J lost 8 bases; unmatched junction nucleotides: 6. Germline assignment: CDR1 SGHRS and CDR2 YFSETQ. The CDR3 runs to 15 residues. The CDR3 loop is CASSVGTGGKEKLFF. As DNA, the CDR3 is TGCGCCAGCAGCGTCGGGACAGGGGGCAAAGAAAAACTGTTTTTT. Full variable domain (remainder filled in from reference TRBV5-1 and TRBJ1-4): KAGVTQTPRYLIKTRGQQVTLSCSPISGHRSVSWYQQTPGQGLQFLFEYFSETQRNKGNFPGRFSGRQFSNSRSEMNVSTLELGDSALYLCASSVGTGGKEKLFFGSGTQLSVL.

Comment on this clonotype: A single base separates this from a much larger clone, so it may be a read error. The chain carries TRBV5-6 and TRBJ2-1; 7 positions agree with TRBD2. CDR3 length equals 16 residues. CDR1 is SGHDT and CDR2 is YYEEEE in the germline V gene. V lost 0 bases to trimming and J lost 7 bases; unmatched junction nucleotides: 10. Written as DNA, the CDR3 is TGTGCCAGCAGCTTGGACCCTAGAGGGAGGGCGAATGAGCAGTTCTTC. Translating gives CASSLDPRGRANEQFF.